The 27 T cell receptor beta chains below come from one sample, sequenced in a study of blood T cell repertoires in COVID-19. Repertoires were generated with immunoSEQ multiplex PCR, while TCRdb's copy carries only in-frame clones and drops some. The sample holds 180,000 or so clones, 80% to 85% seen once. The sequencing sample was made of PBMCs or T cells enriched from blood (not recorded which). These receptors were collected from a woman aged 60-70 years who had recovered from COVID-19.

The chain employs TRBV29-1 and TRBJ1-2, with D hard to call. In germline, CDR1 is SQVTM, CDR2 ANQGSEA. This CDR3 region has 15 residues. V was pared by 1 base and J by 3 bases, with 15 bases between. This CDR3 reads CSVEGRGEGYYGYTF. CDR3 coding DNA: TGCAGCGTTGAAGGTAGAGGAGAGGGATACTATGGCTACACCTTC. The full variable domain, its missing parts supplied by reference TRBV29-1 and TRBJ1-2, is SAVISQKPSRDICQRGTSLTIQCQVDSQVTMMFWYRQQPGQSLTLIATANQGSEATYESGFVIDKFPISRPNLTFSTLTVSNMSPEDSSIYLCSVEGRGEGYYGYTFGSGTRLTVV.

This clone was counted only a few times. The genes are TRBV5-1 and TRBJ2-1; 7 positions match TRBD2. V lost 5 bases to trimming and J lost 8 bases; unmatched junction nucleotides: 13. The CDR3 consists of 15 residues. Germline values: CDR1 SGHRS, CDR2 YFSETQ. The chain's CDR3 is CASRPVYSGKYEQFF. CDR3 in DNA: TGCGCCAGCAGGCCTGTCTACAGCGGGAAATATGAGCAGTTCTTC.

The rearrangement joins TRBV18 to TRBJ2-1, with D perhaps TRBD1 (6 bases). Germline V gene sequence: CDR1 KGHSH, CDR2 LQKENI. This CDR3 comprises 15 residues. Deletions cut 1 base from V and 6 bases from J, with 13 bases between. The CDR3 loop is CASSPRQGHFNEQFF. The CDR3 bases are TGTGCCAGCTCACCACGTCAGGGGCATTTCAATGAGCAGTTCTTC.

This clone was found a few times. The chain is built from TRBV19 and TRBJ1-2; 9 positions agree with TRBD1. The CDR3 contains 15 residues. Germline CDR1 reads LNHDA; CDR2 reads SQIVND (reference sequence). The junction had 10 bases not matched to a gene; V was cut back by 7 bases and J by 4 bases. The DNA of the CDR3 is TGTGCCAGTACCCAAACCGGGACAGGGACCTATGGCTACACCTTC. Amino acid sequence: CASTQTGTGTYGYTF.

The V gene is TRBV19, the J gene TRBJ2-5, with 8 bases matching TRBD2. This CDR3 contains 15 residues. V trimming: 5 bases; J trimming: 3 bases; junction bases outside the gene matches: 8. The germline V gene has CDR1 LNHDA and CDR2 SQIVND (reference sequence). Here the CDR3 reads CASSPYRAGEETQYF. In DNA, the CDR3 is TGTGCCAGTAGTCCCTACAGAGCGGGAGAAGAGACCCAGTACTTC.

V usage is TRBV18 and J usage is TRBJ1-2, with 10 bases lining up with TRBD1. The germline gives CDR1 KGHSH, CDR2 LQKENI. After removal of 3 bases from V and 5 bases from J, the junction contained 3 bases not matched to a gene. There are 14 residues in the CDR3. The CDR3: CASSPTGGDYGYTF. The DNA of the CDR3 is TGTGCCAGCTCACCGACAGGGGGCGATTATGGCTACACCTTC.

V usage is TRBV18 and J usage is TRBJ2-3; a possible D gene is TRBD2 (5 bases). Trimming removed 3 bases at V and 0 bases at J, with 10 bases between. This CDR3 comprises 15 residues. Germline assignment: CDR1 KGHSH and CDR2 LQKENI. The CDR3 sequence: CASSPLAGSTDTQYF. CDR3 in DNA: TGTGCCAGCTCACCCCTCGCGGGTAGCACAGATACGCAGTATTTT.

The CDR3 loop is CASSRTGNTEAFF. The CDR3 nucleotides are TGTGCCAGTAGTAGGACAGGGAACACTGAAGCTTTCTTT. The chain has TRBV19 and TRBJ1-1, with TRBD1 matching 7 bases. The CDR3 runs to 13 residues. Germline lookup yields CDR1 LNHDA and CDR2 SQIVND (reference sequence). The ends lost 4 bases at V and 1 base at J; junction bases unmatched: 0.

The chain's CDR3 is CAWSIQGQINEKLFF. In DNA, the CDR3 is TGTGCCTGGAGTATACAGGGACAGATTAATGAAAAACTGTTTTTT. The chain carries TRBV30 and TRBJ1-4; 7 bases agree with TRBD1. The CDR3 totals 15 residues. Germline loops: CDR1 GTSNPN, CDR2 SVGIG (reference sequence). The V and J ends lost 2 bases and 4 bases, in that order; junction bases with no gene match: 7.

The chain joins TRBV3-1 (or the pseudogene TRBV3-2) to TRBJ2-7, with 12 nucleotides matching TRBD2. Germline trimming cut 3 bases from V and 5 bases from J; bases unmatched to any gene: 2. CDR3 length: 14 residues. CDR1 and CDR2 from the germline V gene are LGHDT and YNNKEL (reference sequence). CDR3 amino acids: CASSQTSGSDEQYF. CDR3 nucleotide sequence: TGTGCCAGCAGCCAGACTAGCGGGAGCGACGAGCAGTACTTC.

J is TRBJ1-3 and V is TRBV5-1, with D unclear. V was clipped by 4 bases and J by 0 bases, with 8 bases between them. CDR3 length: 14 residues. Germline CDR1 is SGHRS and CDR2 is YFSETQ. The CDR3: CASSGGNSGNTIYF. CDR3 DNA: TGCGCCAGCAGCGGCGGGAACTCTGGAAACACCATATATTTT.

The chain combines TRBV19 with TRBJ1-3, with a tentative D call TRBD1 (5 bases). This CDR3 contains 14 residues. The V end was cut by 7 bases, the J end by 3 bases, with 13 bases between. The germline V gene has CDR1 LNHDA and CDR2 SQIVND (reference sequence). Written as DNA, the CDR3 is TGTGCCAGTACCTCCCTAGGGGTTGGAAACACCATATATTTT. This translates into CASTSLGVGNTIYF.

CDR3 in amino acids: CASSLAIEASGGAGNEQFF. CDR3 coding DNA: TGTGCCAGCAGCTTAGCGATAGAAGCTAGCGGGGGGGCAGGCAATGAGCAGTTCTTC. The gene calls are TRBV7-9 and TRBJ2-1; 12 nucleotides align to TRBD2. Germline lookup yields CDR1 SEHNR and CDR2 FQNEAQ (reference sequence). This CDR3 is built from 19 residues. V dropped 0 bases and J dropped 6; count of bases not matched to a gene: 12.

The V and J genes are TRBV27 and TRBJ1-2; TRBD1 matches 8 bases. CDR1 and CDR2 (germline): MNHEY, SMNVEV (reference sequence). The CDR3 loop spans 14 amino acids. Losses at the gene ends were 3 bases for V and 8 bases for J; bases not matched to a gene: 8. CDR3 sequence (DNA): TGTGCCAGCAGTTTTCGAGGACAGGGAGGCGGCTACACCTTC. It yields the protein CASSFRGQGGGYTF.

The V gene is TRBV6-1, the J gene TRBJ2-1; maybe TRBD2 (6 bases). Trimming left V 3 bases short and J 6 bases short, with 18 bases between. The CDR3 has 16 residues. The germline gives CDR1 MNHNS, CDR2 SASEGT. CDR3 DNA sequence: TGTGCCAGCAGTGATGTCGCGGGACGAATTCTCAATGAGCAGTTCTTC. It yields the protein CASSDVAGRILNEQFF.

This clone has just a few counts. This chain links TRBV9 with TRBJ1-3, with 7 bases lining up with TRBD1. CDR1 SGDLS and CDR2 YYNGEE come from the germline V gene. This CDR3 has 16 residues. Trimming took 0 bases from V and 4 from J; bases not matched to a gene: 7. For the CDR3, the DNA is TGTGCCAGCAGCGTAGATGACAGGGTTTCAGGAAACACCATATATTTT. Translation gives CASSVDDRVSGNTIYF.

This CDR3 is CASSVGGLRDSGNTIYF. The CDR3 nucleotides are TGTGCCAGCAGCGTAGGAGGCTTGAGGGACTCTGGAAACACCATATATTTT. The J gene is TRBJ1-3, the V gene TRBV9; D uncertain. Germline V gene lookup returns CDR1 SGDLS and CDR2 YYNGEE. This CDR3 region has 17 residues. V gave up 0 bases and J gave up 0 bases, with 13 bases separating them.

The chain employs TRBV10-1 and TRBJ2-2; D is unclear. This CDR3 is 13 amino acids long. With 0 bases removed from V and 4 bases from J, the gap between germline ends came to 3 bases. CDR1 and CDR2 (germline): WNHNN, SYGVQD (reference sequence). The CDR3 region is CASSESSTGELFF. CDR3 nucleotide sequence: TGCGCCAGCAGTGAGTCTAGCACCGGGGAGCTGTTTTTT.

This chain joins TRBV21-1 and TRBJ1-5. TRBV21-1 is noted as a pseudogene. This CDR3 contains 18 residues. The CDR3 is CASSKAGLLRESNQPQHF. The CDR3 DNA reads TGTGCCAGCAGCAAAGCCGGTCTCCTACGGGAAAGCAATCAGCCCCAGCATTTT.

This clone was found once. The chain couples TRBV24-1 to TRBJ2-7; D perhaps matches TRBD2 (5 bases). Trimming removed 6 bases at V and 3 bases at J, with 17 bases between. CDR3 length: 15 amino acids. Germline V CDR1 and CDR2: KGHDR, SFDVKD. CDR3 sequence (DNA): TGTGCCACCAGTCTACGTTACGGGGTGAACTACGAGCAGTACTTC. Translation: CATSLRYGVNYEQYF.

This clone was counted once. The chain has TRBV6-1 and TRBJ1-2; 11 nucleotides line up with TRBD1. Germline-derived CDR1 and CDR2 are MNHNS and SASEGT. Trimming removed 3 bases from V and 8 bases from J; junction bases left unmatched: 11. The CDR3 spans 16 residues. The DNA of the CDR3 is TGTGCCAGCAGTGACTATCTTCGGGACAGGGGGAAAGGCTACACCTTC. Protein: CASSDYLRDRGKGYTF.

The gene calls are TRBV28 and TRBJ2-7, with D possibly being TRBD2 (6 bases). V lost 6 bases and J lost 0, with 18 bases in between. CDR3 length: 16 residues. Germline V gene data show CDR1 as MDHEN and CDR2 as SYDVKM. This CDR3 reads CASSQRSGFSSYEQYF. The DNA of the CDR3 is TGTGCCAGCAGCCAAAGGAGCGGGTTTAGCTCCTACGAGCAGTACTTC.

The chain links TRBV5-1 to TRBJ1-1; no clear D gene. CDR1 is SGHRS, CDR2 YFSETQ, per germline. V lost 2 bases to trimming and J lost 5 bases, with 13 bases between them. CDR3 length: 14 amino acids. This CDR3 is CASSLGQTGTEAFF. The CDR3 DNA follows: TGCGCCAGCAGCTTAGGCCAGACGGGGACTGAAGCTTTCTTT.

The gene calls are TRBV5-1 and TRBJ2-7; TRBD1 matches at 8 bases. Germline V gene data show CDR1 as SGHRS and CDR2 as YFSETQ. This CDR3 has 14 amino acids. Trimming at V came to 4 bases and at J to 1 base, leaving 4 bases not matched to a gene. CDR3 region: CASSPQGASYEQYF. As DNA, the CDR3 is TGCGCCAGCAGCCCCCAGGGGGCATCCTACGAGCAGTACTTC.

The chain has TRBV28 and TRBJ1-5; no definite D call. Trimming shortened V by 6 bases and J by 6 bases, and 18 bases separated the two germline ends. The CDR3 loop spans 15 amino acids. Germline assignment: CDR1 MDHEN and CDR2 SYDVKM. The CDR3 DNA reads as TGTGCCAGCAGCCCGACCTGGGGTGCGGGTCAGCCCCAGCATTTT. Its translation: CASSPTWGAGQPQHF.

The gene calls are TRBV19 and TRBJ2-2; TRBD1 matches 11 bases. CDR1 LNHDA and CDR2 SQIVND come from the germline V gene (reference sequence). V shed 4 bases, J shed 5 bases, and the junction held 3 bases outside the gene matches. CDR3 length: 15 amino acids. The CDR3 DNA reads as TGTGCCAGTAGTACCCGGGACAGGGGGACCGGGGAGCTGTTTTTT. As protein: CASSTRDRGTGELFF.

The V call is TRBV27, the J call TRBJ2-7; a possible D gene is TRBD2 (6 bases). The CDR3 covers 15 residues. Germline V gives CDR1 MNHEY, CDR2 SMNVEV (reference sequence). V lost 5 bases to trimming and J lost 3 bases, with 17 bases between them. Written as DNA, the CDR3 is TGTGCCAGCAGTCCCCTGAGCGGGTGGCACTACGAGCAGTACTTC. As protein: CASSPLSGWHYEQYF.